The clone carrying this TCR beta chain was seen many times. Its specificity is not known. Lactation, pregnancy, other autoimmune disease or uncontrolled infection excluded patients. Diagnostic assessment was based on clinical symptoms, serum thyroxine and TRAb, thyroid ultrasound and orbital computed tomography. The data belong to a study of T cells in Graves' hyperthyroidism and ophthalmopathy. The study's findings and limits: In blood, most of the thyroid clonotypes expanded above 0.001 were also present. Ophthalmopathy prediction by the model preceded onset by a median approximately six months.

RNA transcripts served as the template for amplifying TCR beta CDR3 regions. A set of HTBI primers served as the primers for a first-round RT-PCR of the TCR CDR3. TCRdb ran MiXCR on the multiplex PCR reads and lists one entry per CDR3 protein. The sample records about 570,000 distinct CDR3 sequences, roughly 50% being singletons. Sequencing was done on a sample of peripheral blood or thyroid tissue (not recorded which). This clonotype originated in an adult woman with Graves' disease, either hyperthyroidism or ophthalmopathy (not recorded which).

CDR3 in DNA: TGTGCCAGTAGTATCAGACGGAACACTGAAGCTTTCTTT. Its translation: CASSIRRNTEAFF. The rearrangement joins TRBV19 to TRBJ1-1; D is unresolved. The germline V gene encodes CDR1 LNHDA and CDR2 SQIVND (reference sequence). The V end lost 3 bases, the J end lost 1 base, and 6 bases lay between the germline ends. This CDR3 spans 13 amino acids. Variable domain in full (rest from reference TRBV19 and TRBJ1-1): DGGITQSPKYLFRKEGQNVTLSCEQNLNHDAMYWYRQDPGQGLRLIYYSQIVNDFQKGDIAEGYSVSREKKESFPLTVTSAQKNPTAFYLCASSIRRNTEAFFGQGTRLTVV.